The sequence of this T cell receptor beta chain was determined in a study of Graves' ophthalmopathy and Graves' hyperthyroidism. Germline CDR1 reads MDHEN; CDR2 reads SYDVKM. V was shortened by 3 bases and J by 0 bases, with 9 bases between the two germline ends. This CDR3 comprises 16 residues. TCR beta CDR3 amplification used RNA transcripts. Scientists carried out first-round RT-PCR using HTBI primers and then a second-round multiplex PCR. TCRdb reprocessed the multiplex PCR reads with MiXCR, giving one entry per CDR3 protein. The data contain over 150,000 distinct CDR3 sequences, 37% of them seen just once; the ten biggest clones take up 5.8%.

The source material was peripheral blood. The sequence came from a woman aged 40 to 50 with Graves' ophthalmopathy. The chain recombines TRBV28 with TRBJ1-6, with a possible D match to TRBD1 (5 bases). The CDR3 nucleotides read TGTGCCAGCAGTTTTACAGGCAGCTCCTATAATTCACCCCTCCACTTT. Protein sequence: CASSFTGSSYNSPLHF.